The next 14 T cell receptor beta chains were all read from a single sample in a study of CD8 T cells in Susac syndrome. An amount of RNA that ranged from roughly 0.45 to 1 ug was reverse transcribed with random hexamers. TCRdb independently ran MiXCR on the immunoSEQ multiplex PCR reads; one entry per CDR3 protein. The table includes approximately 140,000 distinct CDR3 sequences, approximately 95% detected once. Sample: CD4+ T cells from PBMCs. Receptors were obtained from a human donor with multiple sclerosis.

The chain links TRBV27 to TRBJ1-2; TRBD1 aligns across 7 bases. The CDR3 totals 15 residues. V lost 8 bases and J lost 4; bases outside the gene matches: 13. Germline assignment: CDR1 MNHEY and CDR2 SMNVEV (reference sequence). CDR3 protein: CASYTPDRDVYGYTF. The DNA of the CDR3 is TGTGCCAGCTATACTCCCGACAGGGACGTCTATGGCTACACCTTC.

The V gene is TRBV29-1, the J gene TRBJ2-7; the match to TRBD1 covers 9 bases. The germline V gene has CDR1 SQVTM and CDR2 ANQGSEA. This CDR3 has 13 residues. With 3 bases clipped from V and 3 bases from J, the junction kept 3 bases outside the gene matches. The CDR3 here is CSVEVDRGYEQYF. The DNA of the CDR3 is TGCAGCGTTGAGGTGGACAGGGGCTACGAGCAGTACTTC.

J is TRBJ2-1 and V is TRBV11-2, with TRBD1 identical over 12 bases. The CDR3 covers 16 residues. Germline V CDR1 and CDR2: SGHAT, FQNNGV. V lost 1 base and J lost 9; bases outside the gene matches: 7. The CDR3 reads CASSLAGTGGIGEQFF. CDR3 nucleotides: TGTGCCAGCAGCTTAGCTGGGACAGGGGGCATCGGTGAGCAGTTCTTC. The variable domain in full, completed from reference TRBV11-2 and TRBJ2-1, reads EAGVAQSPRYKIIEKRQSVAFWCNPISGHATLYWYQQILGQGPKLLIQFQNNGVVDDSQLPKDRFSAERLKGVDSTLKIQPAKLEDSAVYLCASSLAGTGGIGEQFFGPGTRLTVL.

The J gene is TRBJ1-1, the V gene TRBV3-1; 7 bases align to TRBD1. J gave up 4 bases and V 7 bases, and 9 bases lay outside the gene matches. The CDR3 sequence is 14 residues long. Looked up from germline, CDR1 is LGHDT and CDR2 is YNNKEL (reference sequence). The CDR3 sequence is CASMRTGGITEAFF. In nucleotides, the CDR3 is TGTGCCAGCATGCGGACAGGAGGCATCACTGAAGCTTTCTTT.

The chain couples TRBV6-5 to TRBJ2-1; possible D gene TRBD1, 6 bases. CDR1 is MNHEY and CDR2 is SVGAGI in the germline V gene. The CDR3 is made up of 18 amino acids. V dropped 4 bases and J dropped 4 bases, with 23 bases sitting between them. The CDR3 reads CASSSRGKGITLYNEQFF. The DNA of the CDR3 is TGTGCCAGCAGTTCCAGGGGAAAGGGCATTACACTGTACAATGAGCAGTTCTTC.

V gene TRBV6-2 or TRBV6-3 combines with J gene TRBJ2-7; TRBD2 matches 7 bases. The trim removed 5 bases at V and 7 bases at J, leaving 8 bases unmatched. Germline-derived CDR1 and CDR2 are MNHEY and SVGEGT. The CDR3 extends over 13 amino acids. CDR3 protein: CASSGDPAGEQYF. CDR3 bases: TGTGCCAGCAGTGGGGACCCAGCGGGGGAGCAGTACTTC.

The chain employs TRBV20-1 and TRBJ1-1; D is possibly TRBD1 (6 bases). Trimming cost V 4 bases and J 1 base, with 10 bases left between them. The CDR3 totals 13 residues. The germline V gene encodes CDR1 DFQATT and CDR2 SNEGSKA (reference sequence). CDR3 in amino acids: CSATRTENTEAFF. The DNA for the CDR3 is TGCAGTGCTACCCGGACAGAGAACACTGAAGCTTTCTTT.

CDR3 loop: CASGRTGAIGYTF. CDR3 DNA: TGTGCCAGCGGGCGGACAGGGGCCATTGGCTACACCTTC. The V and J genes are TRBV12-3 or TRBV12-4 and TRBJ1-2; TRBD1 agrees at 9 bases. The CDR3 has 13 residues. Losses at the gene ends were 8 bases for V and 7 bases for J; bases not matched to a gene: 8.

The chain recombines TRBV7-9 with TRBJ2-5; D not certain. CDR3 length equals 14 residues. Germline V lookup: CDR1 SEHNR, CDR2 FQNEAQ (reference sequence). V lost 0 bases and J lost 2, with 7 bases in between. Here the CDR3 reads CASSLAFRQETQYF. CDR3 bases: TGTGCCAGCAGCTTAGCATTCCGGCAAGAGACCCAGTACTTC.

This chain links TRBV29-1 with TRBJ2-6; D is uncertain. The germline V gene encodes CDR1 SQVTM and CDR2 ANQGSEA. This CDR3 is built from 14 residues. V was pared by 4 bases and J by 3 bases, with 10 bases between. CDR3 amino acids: CSVGFLYGANVLTF. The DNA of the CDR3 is TGCAGCGTTGGGTTCTTGTATGGGGCCAACGTCCTGACTTTC.

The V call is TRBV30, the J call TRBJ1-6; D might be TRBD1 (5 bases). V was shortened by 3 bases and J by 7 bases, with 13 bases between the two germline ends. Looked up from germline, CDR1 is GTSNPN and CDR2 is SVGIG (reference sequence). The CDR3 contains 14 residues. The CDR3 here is CAWRGLYLNSPLHF. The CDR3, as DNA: TGTGCCTGGAGGGGACTATATCTCAATTCACCCCTCCACTTT.

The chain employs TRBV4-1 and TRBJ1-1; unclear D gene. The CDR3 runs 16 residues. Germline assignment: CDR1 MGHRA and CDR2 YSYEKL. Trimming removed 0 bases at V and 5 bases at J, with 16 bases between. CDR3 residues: CASSQDNRGEWTEAFF. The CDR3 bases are TGCGCCAGCAGCCAAGATAACCGGGGAGAATGGACTGAAGCTTTCTTT.

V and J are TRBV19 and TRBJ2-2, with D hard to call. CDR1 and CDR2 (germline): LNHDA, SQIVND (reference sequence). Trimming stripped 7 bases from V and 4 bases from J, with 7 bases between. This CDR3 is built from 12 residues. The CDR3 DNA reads TGTGCCAGTATTAGCCGCACCGGGGAGCTGTTTTTT. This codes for CASISRTGELFF.

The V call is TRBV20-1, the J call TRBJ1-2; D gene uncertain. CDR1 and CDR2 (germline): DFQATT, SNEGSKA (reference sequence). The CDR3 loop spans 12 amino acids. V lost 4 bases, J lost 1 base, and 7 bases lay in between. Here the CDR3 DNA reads TGCAGTGCTAACGGGGTTAACTATGGCTACACCTTC. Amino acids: CSANGVNYGYTF.